The TCR beta chain under discussion was sequenced for a study of blood T cell repertoires in COVID-19. Profiling relied on immunoSEQ multiplex PCR, and the TCRdb table lists in-frame clones only, not all of them. The data hold nearly 90,000 clones, with 75% to 90% observed a single time. This CDR3 spans 17 amino acids. V lost 1 base and J 0 bases, leaving 13 bases between the germline ends. Germline CDR1 reads SGHVS; CDR2 reads FNYEAQ. In this sample, this clone turned up a few times. V usage is TRBV7-6 and J usage is TRBJ1-3; D unresolved. Sequenced input: peripheral blood. The receptor's source is a man older than 75 with acute or convalescent COVID-19. The CDR3 reads CASSLDPGGVSGNTIYF. CDR3 bases: TGTGCCAGCAGCTTAGACCCGGGAGGAGTCTCTGGAAACACCATATATTTT. Full variable domain (outside the CDR3, taken from reference TRBV7-6 and TRBJ1-3): GAGVSQSPRYKVTKRGQDVALRCDPISGHVSLYWYRQALGQGPEFLTYFNYEAQQDKSGLPNDRFSAERPEGSISTLTIQRTEQRDSAMYRCASSLDPGGVSGNTIYFGEGSWLTVV.